These 18 T cell receptor beta chains were all obtained from the same sample, sequenced in a study of beta chain features in type 1 diabetes. Findings and limits, study-wide: TCRB CDR3s from Type 1 diabetes patients were moderately but significantly shorter in all four CD4+ subsets.

These receptors' targets are unknown. The entirety of the isolated RNA underwent reverse transcription, so expressed TCRB transcripts were sequenced. Clones were sequenced by immunoSEQ multiplex PCR, and TCRdb holds only the in-frame ones, with some missing. The sample lists over 150,000 clones, 10% occurring once. The sequenced sample consisted of central memory CD4+ T cells from blood. The receptors were gathered from a man aged 30 to 45 with type 1 diabetes.

This clone was found a few times. The chain has TRBV28 and TRBJ2-1; a possible D gene is TRBD2 (5 bases). The CDR3 totals 12 residues. Germline CDR1 is MDHEN and CDR2 is SYDVKM. The V end lost 8 bases, the J end lost 6 bases, and 11 bases lay between the germline ends. In nucleotides, the CDR3 is TGTGCCAGCGGGGAGAACTTCAATGAGCAGTTCTTC. Encoded protein: CASGENFNEQFF.

This clone was counted only a few times. The rearrangement links TRBV5-1 to TRBJ2-1, with TRBD2 identical over 8 bases. The CDR3 runs 13 residues. V lost 0 bases and J lost 11; bases outside the gene matches: 4. Germline loops: CDR1 SGHRS, CDR2 YFSETQ. In DNA, the CDR3 is TGCGCCAGCAGCTTGGAGCCGGGAGGGCAGCAGTTCTTC. Translated: CASSLEPGGQQFF.

The table lists this clone with a few counts. V is TRBV11-2 and J is TRBJ2-3; the D gene is possibly TRBD1 (6 bases). The CDR3 runs 16 residues. Germline V gene lookup returns CDR1 SGHAT and CDR2 FQNNGV. The V end lost 0 bases, the J end lost 1 base, and 11 bases lay between the germline ends. The CDR3 region is CASSLEGRQGTDTQYF. In nucleotides, the CDR3 is TGTGCCAGCAGCTTAGAGGGGAGACAGGGCACAGATACGCAGTATTTT.

This rearrangement joins TRBV10-3 to TRBJ1-5; maybe TRBD1 (5 bases). This CDR3 region has 15 residues. Trimming removed 5 bases at V and 4 bases at J, with 15 bases between. Germline V gives CDR1 ENHRY, CDR2 SYGVKD. The CDR3 spells CAISKGQGGNQPQHF. The CDR3 region has the DNA TGTGCCATCAGTAAGGGTCAGGGTGGAAATCAGCCCCAGCATTTT.

The V gene is TRBV29-1, the J gene TRBJ1-4; 7 bases fit TRBD1. The CDR3 consists of 13 residues. Germline V gives CDR1 SQVTM, CDR2 ANQGSEA. Unmatched junction bases numbered 9, after V lost 7 bases and J lost 7 bases. DNA of the CDR3: TGCAGCGGATGGACAGGCTCGAGTGAAAAACTGTTTTTT. The encoded protein is CSGWTGSSEKLFF.

J is TRBJ2-7 and V is TRBV30; 8 nucleotides agree with TRBD1. V was clipped by 2 bases and J by 4 bases; unmatched bases: 10. This CDR3 spans 15 amino acids. The germline V gene encodes CDR1 GTSNPN and CDR2 SVGIG (reference sequence). CDR3 sequence: CAWSPGQGIVYEQYF. CDR3 in DNA: TGTGCCTGGAGTCCCGGACAGGGAATTGTGTACGAGCAGTACTTC.

This chain connects TRBV21-1 to TRBJ1-5; TRBD1 is taken as the D call from the table, unchecked against the DNA. TRBV21-1 is shown as a pseudogene. The CDR3 is 13 amino acids. DNA for the CDR3: TGTGCCAGCCCGACAAAGAGCAATCAGCCCCAGCATTTT. Translated, it gives CASPTKSNQPQHF.

This chain uses TRBV9 with TRBJ2-7; weak D call: TRBD2 (6 bases). The V and J ends lost 3 bases and 4 bases respectively, with 17 bases between them. CDR1 is SGDLS, CDR2 YYNGEE, per germline. The CDR3 spans 15 residues. The DNA for the CDR3 is TGTGCCAGCAGCGCCCGGGACTCCAAGACTTACGAGCAGTACTTC. Amino acid sequence: CASSARDSKTYEQYF.

This clone was seen a handful of times. The V call is TRBV28, the J call TRBJ1-3; 7 nucleotides agree with TRBD1. This CDR3 is 17 amino acids long. The junction had 10 bases not matched to a gene; V was cut back by 5 bases and J by 0 bases. Germline assignment: CDR1 MDHEN and CDR2 SYDVKM. The CDR3 nucleotides are TGTGCCAGCAGTGGCTCCCTGACAGGGAGCTCTGGAAACACCATATATTTT. It specifies CASSGSLTGSSGNTIYF.

This clone was seen only a few times. The V call is TRBV19, the J call TRBJ1-1; TRBD1 matches at 7 bases. The germline V gene has CDR1 LNHDA and CDR2 SQIVND (reference sequence). The CDR3 totals 16 residues. V dropped 3 bases and J dropped 4; count of bases not matched to a gene: 11. The CDR3 bases are TGTGCCAGTAGTATCTCCGGGACAGTGACGGGCACTGAAGCTTTCTTT. Residues: CASSISGTVTGTEAFF.

This clone was detected a few times. The chain joins TRBV7-3 to TRBJ1-2; weak D call: TRBD1 (6 bases). This CDR3 contains 14 residues. In germline, CDR1 is SGHTA, CDR2 FQGTGA. The germline V and J ends were trimmed by 6 bases and 2 bases, with 13 bases remaining between them. This CDR3 reads CASRPGDRNYGYTF. As DNA, the CDR3 is TGTGCCAGCAGGCCAGGGGATCGGAACTATGGCTACACCTTC.

In this sample, this clone turned up a few times. This rearrangement joins TRBV23-1 to TRBJ1-1; D is possibly TRBD1 (5 bases). TRBV23-1 is an open reading frame whose function is uncertain. CDR3 length: 17 amino acids. V was trimmed by 4 bases and J by 5 bases, leaving 23 bases between them. The CDR3 sequence: CASSPIRPGGMSTEAFF. For the CDR3, the DNA is TGCGCCAGCAGTCCAATACGACCGGGGGGAATGTCAACTGAAGCTTTCTTT.

This rearrangement joins TRBV7-8 to TRBJ2-3; 7 bases are shared with TRBD1. The germline V gene has CDR1 SGHVS and CDR2 FQNEAQ. CDR3 size: 16 residues. V lost 5 bases and J lost 1; bases outside the gene matches: 9. CDR3 amino acids: CASSLRQGEGTDTQYF. The DNA of the CDR3 is TGTGCCAGCAGCCTGAGACAGGGTGAGGGCACAGATACGCAGTATTTT.

V and J are TRBV15 and TRBJ2-5; 7 positions match TRBD2. Germline CDR1 reads LNHNV; CDR2 reads YYDKDF (reference sequence). V lost 1 base and J lost 5; bases outside the gene matches: 7. CDR3 size: 15 residues. CDR3 DNA: TGTGCCACCAGCAGAGCAGCGGGGCCTTGGGAGACCCAGTACTTC. This encodes CATSRAAGPWETQYF.

V gene TRBV11-2 combines with J gene TRBJ2-7, with TRBD1 identical over 7 bases. Trimming took 5 bases from V and 1 from J; bases not matched to a gene: 5. This CDR3 contains 14 residues. CDR1 is SGHAT and CDR2 is FQNNGV in the germline V gene. In DNA form, the CDR3 reads TGTGCCAGCAGCGCGGAGACAGGGTCCTACGAGCAGTACTTC. It yields the protein CASSAETGSYEQYF.

This clone was detected a few times. The CDR3 bases are TGTGCCAGCAGCTTATCGGCGGAAGCTAACTATGGCTACACCTTC. This sequence encodes CASSLSAEANYGYTF. The chain links TRBV7-9 to TRBJ1-2, with unresolved D. Germline loops: CDR1 SEHNR, CDR2 FQNEAQ (reference sequence). This CDR3 comprises 15 residues. The V end was cut by 2 bases, the J end by 0 bases, with 10 bases between.

The chain recombines TRBV9 with TRBJ1-5, with 7 bases lining up with TRBD1. The germline V gene has CDR1 SGDLS and CDR2 YYNGEE. The V and J ends lost 5 bases and 7 bases, in that order; junction bases with no gene match: 9. This CDR3 contains 14 residues. The CDR3 nucleotides read TGTGCCAGCAGTTACGCCGGGACAGACCAGCCCCAGCATTTT. It codes for CASSYAGTDQPQHF.

The chain combines TRBV6-1 with TRBJ2-2; tentative D call: TRBD1 (5 bases). The CDR3 has 14 amino acids. Trimming stripped 6 bases from V and 3 bases from J, with 11 bases between. Germline V lookup: CDR1 MNHNS, CDR2 SASEGT. DNA for the CDR3: TGTGCCAGCAGGGTTATAGGGGACACCGGGGAGCTGTTTTTT. Amino acid sequence: CASRVIGDTGELFF.